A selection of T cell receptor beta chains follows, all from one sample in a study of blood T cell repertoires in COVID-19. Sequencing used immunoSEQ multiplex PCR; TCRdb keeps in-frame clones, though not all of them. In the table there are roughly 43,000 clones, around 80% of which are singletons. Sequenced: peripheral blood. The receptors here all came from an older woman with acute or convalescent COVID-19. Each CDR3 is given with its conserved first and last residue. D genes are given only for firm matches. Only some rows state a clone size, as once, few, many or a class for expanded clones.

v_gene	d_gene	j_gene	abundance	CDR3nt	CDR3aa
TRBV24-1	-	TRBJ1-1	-	TGTGCCACCAGTGATTTAGGACTATTGAACGCTGAAGCTTTCTTT	CATSDLGLLNAEAFF
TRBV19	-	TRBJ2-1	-	TGTGCCAGTAGTATAGGACGGGTCGAGCAGTTCTTC	CASSIGRVEQFF
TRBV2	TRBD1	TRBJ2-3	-	TGTGCCAGCATGAAGGGGGCGGTCACAGATACGCAGTATTTT	CASMKGAVTDTQYF
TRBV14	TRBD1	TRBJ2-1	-	TGTGCCAGCAGCCAAGTTCCAGGGGGCCACAATGAGCAGTTCTTC	CASSQVPGGHNEQFF
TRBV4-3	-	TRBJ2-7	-	TGCGCCAGCAGCCAAGATAGGTTCAGGGGCTACGAGCAGTACTTC	CASSQDRFRGYEQYF
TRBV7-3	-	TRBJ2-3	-	TGTGCCAGCAGCCGAACACCCTCTAGCACAGATACGCAGTATTTT	CASSRTPSSTDTQYF
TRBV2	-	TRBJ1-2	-	TGTGCCAGCAGGGGGGGAGGGACGATGGGCTACACCTTC	CASRGGGTMGYTF
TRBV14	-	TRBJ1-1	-	TGTGCCAGCAGGCGACAGCTGAACACTGAAGCTTTCTTT	CASRRQLNTEAFF
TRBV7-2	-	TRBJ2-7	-	TGTGCCAGCAGCCCCACTGGCTACGAGCAGTACTTC	CASSPTGYEQYF
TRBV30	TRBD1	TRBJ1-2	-	TGTGCCTGGGGAAAGGGGGCGCGGGACTATGGCTACACCTTC	CAWGKGARDYGYTF
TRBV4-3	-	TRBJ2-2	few	TGCGCCAGCAGCGAATTCGCGGGGGCCGCCACCGGGGAGCTGTTTTTT	CASSEFAGAATGELFF
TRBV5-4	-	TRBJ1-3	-	TGTGCCGTAGGGGATTCTGGAAACACCATATATTTT	CAVGDSGNTIYF
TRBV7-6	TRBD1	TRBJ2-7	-	TGTGCCAGCAGCTTACCAGGGGGCAACGAGCAGTACTTC	CASSLPGGNEQYF
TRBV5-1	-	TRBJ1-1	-	TGCGCCAGCAGCGGCCGGGACAACCTGAACACTGAAGCTTTCTTT	CASSGRDNLNTEAFF
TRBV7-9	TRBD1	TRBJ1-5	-	TGTGCCAGCAGCTTAGAGACAGGGTATAGCAATCAGCCCCAGCATTTT	CASSLETGYSNQPQHF
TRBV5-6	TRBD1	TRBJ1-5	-	TGTGCCAGCAGCTACACAGGGGACGATCAGCCCCAGCATTTT	CASSYTGDDQPQHF
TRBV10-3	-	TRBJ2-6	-	TGTGCCATCAGTGAGTCGGGCGTCCGGGGATCTGGGGCCAACGTCCTGACTTTC	CAISESGVRGSGANVLTF
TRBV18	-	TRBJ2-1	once	TGTGCCAGCTCACTTGGAGCCTCCTACAATGAGCAGTTCTTC	CASSLGASYNEQFF
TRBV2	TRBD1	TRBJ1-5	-	TGTGCCAGCAGGGCACCCGGGACAGAAAGGAATCAGCCCCAGCATTTT	CASRAPGTERNQPQHF
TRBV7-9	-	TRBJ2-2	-	TGTGCCAGCAGCTTCGGGTCTCCGGCGGGGGAGCTGTTTTTT	CASSFGSPAGELFF
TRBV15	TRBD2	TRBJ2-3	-	TGTGCCACCAGCAGGGCCCTGGGGGGGACCCCCACAGATACGCAGTATTTT	CATSRALGGTPTDTQYF
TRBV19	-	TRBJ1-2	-	TGTGCCAGTAGTGGACAGCATGAAGGGGGTAACTATGGCTACACCTTC	CASSGQHEGGNYGYTF
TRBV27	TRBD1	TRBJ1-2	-	TGTGCCAGCAGATTCGACAGGGGGGACTATGGCTACACCTTC	CASRFDRGDYGYTF
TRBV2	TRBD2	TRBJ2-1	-	TGTGCCAGCAGTGCCTCTCTAGCGGGTGACAATGAGCAGTTCTTC	CASSASLAGDNEQFF
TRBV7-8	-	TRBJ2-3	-	TGTGCCAGCAGCTTAGATCTGGGAGCAGATACGCAGTATTTT	CASSLDLGADTQYF
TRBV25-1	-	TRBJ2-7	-	TGTGCCAGCAGGGAGGGATATCGCGAGCAGTACTTC	CASREGYREQYF
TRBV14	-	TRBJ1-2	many	TGTGCCAGCAGCCAAGATCTCCAGGGGTATGGCTACACCTTC	CASSQDLQGYGYTF
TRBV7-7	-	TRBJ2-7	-	TGTGCTAGCAGCCACCCCATAGTGGACAGAGGTCTACCCGAGCAGTACTTC	CASSHPIVDRGLPEQYF
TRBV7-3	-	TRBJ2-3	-	TGTGCCAGCGGCCTCGTTGGAGATACGCAGTATTTT	CASGLVGDTQYF
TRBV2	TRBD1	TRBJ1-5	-	TGTGCCAGCAGTGACAGGGGGTTTAATAATCAGCCCCAGCATTTT	CASSDRGFNNQPQHF
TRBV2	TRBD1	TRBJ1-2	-	TGTGCCAGCAGTGAAGCCGGGTGGCAGGGGGTAGGTGGCTACACCTTC	CASSEAGWQGVGGYTF
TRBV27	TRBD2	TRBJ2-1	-	TGTGCCAGCAGTATTCGGACTAGCGGGGGTTACAATGAGCAGTTCTTC	CASSIRTSGGYNEQFF
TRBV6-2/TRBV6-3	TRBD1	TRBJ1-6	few	TGTGCCAGCAGTGGTTTTCCCCGGGACAGGGTTGGATCCCTCCACTTT	CASSGFPRDRVGSLHF
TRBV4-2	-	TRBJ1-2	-	TGTGCCAGCAGCCGGACGGGGTTTGGCTACACCTTC	CASSRTGFGYTF
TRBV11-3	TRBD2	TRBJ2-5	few	TGTGCCAGCAGCCCGGGGGGACGACTACAAGAGACCCAGTACTTC	CASSPGGRLQETQYF
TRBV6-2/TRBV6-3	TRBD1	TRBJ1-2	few	TGTGCCAGCAGCCCTGGGACAGGGGAGGATGGCTACACCTTC	CASSPGTGEDGYTF
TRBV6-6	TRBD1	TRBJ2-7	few	TGTGCCAGCAGTTACCAAGGGGGGACAGGGATCGACGAGCAGTACTTC	CASSYQGGTGIDEQYF
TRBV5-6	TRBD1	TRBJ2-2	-	TGTGCCAGCAGCCCCGACAGGGGGTTGACCGGGGAGCTGTTTTTT	CASSPDRGLTGELFF
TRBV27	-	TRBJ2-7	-	TGTGCCAGCAGTTTAGGGGACTCCCCCTACGAGCAGTACTTC	CASSLGDSPYEQYF
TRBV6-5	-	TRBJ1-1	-	TGTGCCAGCACCCTAAGGAGGAACACTGAAGCTTTCTTT	CASTLRRNTEAFF
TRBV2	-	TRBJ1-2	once	TGTGCCAGCAGTAAAGGGACATCGCTACCTAACTATGGCTACACCTTC	CASSKGTSLPNYGYTF
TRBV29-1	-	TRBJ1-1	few	TGCAGCGTTCCACCGGGACTCGTAAACACTGAAGCTTTCTTT	CSVPPGLVNTEAFF
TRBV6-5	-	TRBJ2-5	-	TGTGCCAGCAGTTACTTCTCGGGGGAGACCCAGTACTTC	CASSYFSGETQYF
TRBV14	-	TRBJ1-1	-	TGTGCCAGCAGCCATATCACAGGGATGAACACTGAAGCTTTCTTT	CASSHITGMNTEAFF
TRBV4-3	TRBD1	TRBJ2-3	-	TGCGCCAGCAGCCAAGATGCGCAGGGGGCGGGCACAGATACGCAGTATTTT	CASSQDAQGAGTDTQYF
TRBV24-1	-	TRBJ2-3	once	TGTGCCACCAGTGATCCTGCGGGAAACACAGATACGCAGTATTTT	CATSDPAGNTDTQYF
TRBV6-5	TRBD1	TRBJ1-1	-	TGTGCCAGCACCAGGGGGGCCAACACTGAAGCTTTCTTT	CASTRGANTEAFF
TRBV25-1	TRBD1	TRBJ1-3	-	TGTGCCAGCAGAGGACAGGGTCGGAACACCATATATTTT	CASRGQGRNTIYF
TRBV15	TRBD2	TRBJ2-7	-	TGTGCCACCAGCAGAGAGAGGACTAGCGGGGGGGCATTATACTTC	CATSRERTSGGALYF
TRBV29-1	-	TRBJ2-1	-	TGCAGCGTTGCCCCGGGAAGATACAATGAGCAGTTCTTC	CSVAPGRYNEQFF
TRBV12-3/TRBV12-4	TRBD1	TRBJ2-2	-	TGTGCCAGCCGGACAGGGGTGGACGGGGAGCTGTTTTTT	CASRTGVDGELFF
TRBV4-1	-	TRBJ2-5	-	TGCGCCAGCAGCCAAGAGGACTTTCAAGAGACCCAGTACTTC	CASSQEDFQETQYF